This TCR beta chain emerged from a study of metastatic and nonmetastatic thyroid tumors. Across the study: Comparison of repertoires was carried out across blood and tumor or nodule tissue from malignant and benign thyroid patients.

Findings of the study overall: According to reports, the diversity of TCR beta was significantly higher in malignant thyroid tumors than in benign nodules, and this held in both blood and tumor samples.

None of the patients had undergone any treatment ahead of thyroid surgery. Only a few counts were recorded for this clone. Its antigen is unknown. Per the germline V gene, CDR1 is MNHEY and CDR2 is SVGEGT. The V segment lost 8 bases and the J segment 3 bases; nucleotides outside the gene matches: 1. The CDR3 is 12 amino acids. In the original processing: Construction of a distant-metastasis classifier for papillary thyroid cancer relied on CDR3 differences across clinicopathological groups. With MiXCR, TCRdb called clones anew from the PCR reads. The V and J calls were determined by TCRdb, not by the authors. The sample lists more than 40,000 clones, 16% occurring once.

V is TRBV6-2 or TRBV6-3 and J is TRBJ2-1; 7 nucleotides align to TRBD2. The clonotype was recovered from a female donor with papillary thyroid cancer or a benign thyroid nodule (not recorded which). Some clones in this sample may be carry-over from other donors' samples. Sequenced: blood. The CDR3: CASRGDYNEQFF. CDR3 coding DNA: TGTGCCAGCCGGGGGGACTACAATGAGCAGTTCTTC.